This record concerns one T cell receptor (beta chain) sequence. The data were obtained in a study of blood T cell repertoires in COVID-19. Study information: There were acute and convalescent COVID-19 samples, and they came from the United States, Italy and Spain. T cells, B-cell-depleted T cells, or PBMCs provided the cDNA or gDNA that served as material.

Per the original data handling: Scientists estimated how many nucleated cells there were by amplifying reference gene primers. Generated by immunoSEQ multiplex PCR, the TCRdb table keeps only in-frame clones and is missing some. The V and J calls and clone size are taken from that table; D and trimming were inferred from the DNA. The sample has about 88,000 clones, more than 70% seen once; the top ten hold approximately 15%. This receptor was taken from a woman aged 70-85 years with acute or convalescent COVID-19. Input material: peripheral blood.

CDR3 nucleotides: TGTGCCAGCAGTTTAAAGGGGGCAGAGACCCAGTACTTC. Translating it yields CASSLKGAETQYF. The V call is TRBV12-3 or TRBV12-4, the J call TRBJ2-5; TRBD1 aligns across 7 bases. V was pared by 2 bases and J by 4 bases, with 1 base of the junction left unmatched. The CDR3 has 13 amino acids.